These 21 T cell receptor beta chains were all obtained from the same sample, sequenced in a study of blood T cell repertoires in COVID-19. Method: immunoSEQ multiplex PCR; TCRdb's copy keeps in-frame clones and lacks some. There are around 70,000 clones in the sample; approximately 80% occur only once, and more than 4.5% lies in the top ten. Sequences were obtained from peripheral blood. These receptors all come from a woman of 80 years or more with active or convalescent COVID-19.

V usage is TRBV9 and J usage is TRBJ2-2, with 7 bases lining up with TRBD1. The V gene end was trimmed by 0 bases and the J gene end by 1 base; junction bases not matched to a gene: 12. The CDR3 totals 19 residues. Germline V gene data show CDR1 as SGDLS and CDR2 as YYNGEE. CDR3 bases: TGTGCCAGCAGCGTAGAGGGGTTTTTGGCAGGGGGGAACACCGGGGAGCTGTTTTTT. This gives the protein CASSVEGFLAGGNTGELFF.

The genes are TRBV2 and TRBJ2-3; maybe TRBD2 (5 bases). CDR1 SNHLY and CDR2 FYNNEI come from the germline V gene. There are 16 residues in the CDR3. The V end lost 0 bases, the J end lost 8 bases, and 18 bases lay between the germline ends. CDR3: CASSEAPGVSGSTQYF. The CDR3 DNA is TGTGCCAGCAGTGAAGCGCCCGGGGTTAGTGGGAGTACGCAGTATTTT.

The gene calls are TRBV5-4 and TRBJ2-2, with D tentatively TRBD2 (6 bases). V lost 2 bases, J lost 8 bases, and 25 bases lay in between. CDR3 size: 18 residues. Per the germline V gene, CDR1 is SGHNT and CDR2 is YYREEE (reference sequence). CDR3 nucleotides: TGTGCCAGCAGCTTCCGGACCACCCGGACTATAACACCGGGGGAGCTGTTTTTT. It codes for CASSFRTTRTITPGELFF.

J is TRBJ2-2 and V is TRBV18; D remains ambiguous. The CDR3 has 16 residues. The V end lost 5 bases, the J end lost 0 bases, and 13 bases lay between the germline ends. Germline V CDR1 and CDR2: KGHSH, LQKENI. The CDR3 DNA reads TGTGCCAGCTCAGCCCGGGTCCCACCGAACACCGGGGAGCTGTTTTTT. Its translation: CASSARVPPNTGELFF.

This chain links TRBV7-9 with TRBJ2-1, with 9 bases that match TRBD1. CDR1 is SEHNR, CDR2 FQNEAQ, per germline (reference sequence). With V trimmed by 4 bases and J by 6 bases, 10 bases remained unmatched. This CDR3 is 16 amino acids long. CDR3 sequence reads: CASSSRSGTGPNEQFF. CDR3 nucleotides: TGTGCCAGCAGCTCTAGGTCCGGGACAGGGCCCAATGAGCAGTTCTTC.

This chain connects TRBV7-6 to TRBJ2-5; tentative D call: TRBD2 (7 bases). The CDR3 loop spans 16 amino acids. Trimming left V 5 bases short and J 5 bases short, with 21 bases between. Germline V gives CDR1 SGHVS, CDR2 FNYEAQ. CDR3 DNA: TGTGCCAGCAGCGGGACGGGGGGCGCGATTGGGGAGACCCAGTACTTC. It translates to CASSGTGGAIGETQYF.

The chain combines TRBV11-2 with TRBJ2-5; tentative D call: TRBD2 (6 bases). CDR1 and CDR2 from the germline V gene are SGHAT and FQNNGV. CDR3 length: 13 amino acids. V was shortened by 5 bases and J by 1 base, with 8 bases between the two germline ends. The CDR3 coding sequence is TGTGCCAGCAGCCGGGACTTCCAAGAGACCCAGTACTTC. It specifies CASSRDFQETQYF.

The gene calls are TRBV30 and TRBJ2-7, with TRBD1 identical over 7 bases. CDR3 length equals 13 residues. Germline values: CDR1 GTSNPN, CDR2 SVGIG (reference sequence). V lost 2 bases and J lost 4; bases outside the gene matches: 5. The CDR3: CAWSKTGRYEQYF. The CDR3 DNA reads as TGTGCCTGGAGTAAGACAGGGAGATACGAGCAGTACTTC.

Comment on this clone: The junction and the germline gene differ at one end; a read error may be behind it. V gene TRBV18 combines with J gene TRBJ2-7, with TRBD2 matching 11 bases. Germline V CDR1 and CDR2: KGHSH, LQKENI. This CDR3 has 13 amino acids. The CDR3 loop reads CASSPYGTSGTTF. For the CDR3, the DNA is TGTGCCAGCTCACCATACGGGACTAGCGGAACGACTTTC.

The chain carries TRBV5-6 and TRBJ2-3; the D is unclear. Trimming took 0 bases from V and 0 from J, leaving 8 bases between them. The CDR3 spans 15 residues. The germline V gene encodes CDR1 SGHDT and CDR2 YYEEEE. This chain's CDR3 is CASSLVMSSTDTQYF. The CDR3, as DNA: TGTGCCAGCAGCTTGGTTATGTCTAGCACAGATACGCAGTATTTT.

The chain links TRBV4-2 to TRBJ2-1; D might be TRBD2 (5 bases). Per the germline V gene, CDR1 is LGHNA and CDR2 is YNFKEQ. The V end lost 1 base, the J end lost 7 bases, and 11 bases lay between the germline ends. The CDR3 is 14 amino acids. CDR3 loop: CASSQGGLPNEQFF. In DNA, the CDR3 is TGTGCCAGCAGCCAAGGCGGACTCCCGAATGAGCAGTTCTTC.

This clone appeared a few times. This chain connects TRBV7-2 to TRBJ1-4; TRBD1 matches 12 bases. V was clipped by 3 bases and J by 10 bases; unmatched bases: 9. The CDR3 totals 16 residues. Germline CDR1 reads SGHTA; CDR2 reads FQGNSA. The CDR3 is CASSFLPGQGAGKLFF. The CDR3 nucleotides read TGTGCCAGCAGCTTCCTTCCGGGACAGGGGGCGGGAAAACTGTTTTTT.

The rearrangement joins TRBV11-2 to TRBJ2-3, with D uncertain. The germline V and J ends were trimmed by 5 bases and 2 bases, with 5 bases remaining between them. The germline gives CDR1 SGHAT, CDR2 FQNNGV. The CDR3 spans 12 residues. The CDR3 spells CASSLYTDTQYF. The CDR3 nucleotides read TGTGCCAGCAGCCTTTACACAGATACGCAGTATTTT.

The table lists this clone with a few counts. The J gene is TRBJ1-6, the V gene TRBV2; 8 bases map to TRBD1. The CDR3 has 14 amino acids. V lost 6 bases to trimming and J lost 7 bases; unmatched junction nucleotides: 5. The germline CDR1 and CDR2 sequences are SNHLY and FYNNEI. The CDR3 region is CASSLTGENSPLHF. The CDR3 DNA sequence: TGTGCCAGCAGCCTGACAGGGGAAAATTCACCCCTCCACTTT. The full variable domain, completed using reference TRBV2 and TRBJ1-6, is EPEVTQTPSHQVTQMGQEVILRCVPISNHLYFYWYRQILGQKVEFLVSFYNNEISEKSEIFDDQFSVERPDGSNFTLKIRSTKLEDSAMYFCASSLTGENSPLHFGNGTRLTVT.

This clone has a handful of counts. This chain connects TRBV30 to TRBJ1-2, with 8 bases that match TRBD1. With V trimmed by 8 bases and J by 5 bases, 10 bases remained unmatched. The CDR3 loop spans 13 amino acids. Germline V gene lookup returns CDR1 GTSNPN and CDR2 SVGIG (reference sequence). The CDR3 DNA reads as TGTGCCACGAGCCGGGACAGGCCTTATGGCTACACCTTC. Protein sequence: CATSRDRPYGYTF.

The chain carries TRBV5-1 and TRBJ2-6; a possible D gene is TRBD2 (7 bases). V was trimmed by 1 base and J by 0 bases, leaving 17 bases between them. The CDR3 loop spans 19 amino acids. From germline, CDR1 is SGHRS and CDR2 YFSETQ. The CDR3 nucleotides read TGCGCCAGCAGCTTGACGCGGGGGCGCGGTTTCTCTGGGGCCAACGTCCTGACTTTC. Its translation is CASSLTRGRGFSGANVLTF. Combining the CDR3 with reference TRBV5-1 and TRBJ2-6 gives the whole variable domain KAGVTQTPRYLIKTRGQQVTLSCSPISGHRSVSWYQQTPGQGLQFLFEYFSETQRNKGNFPGRFSGRQFSNSRSEMNVSTLELGDSALYLCASSLTRGRGFSGANVLTFGAGSRLTVL.

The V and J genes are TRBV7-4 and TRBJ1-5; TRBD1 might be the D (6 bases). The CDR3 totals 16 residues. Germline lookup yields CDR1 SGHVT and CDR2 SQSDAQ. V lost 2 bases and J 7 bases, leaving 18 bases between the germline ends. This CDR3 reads CASSLPGHELLQPQHF. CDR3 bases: TGTGCCAGCAGCTTACCGGGACACGAACTACTGCAGCCCCAGCATTTT.

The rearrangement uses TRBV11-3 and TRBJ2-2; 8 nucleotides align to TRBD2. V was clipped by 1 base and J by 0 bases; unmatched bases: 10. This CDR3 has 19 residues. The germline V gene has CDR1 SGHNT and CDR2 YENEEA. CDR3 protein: CASSLGWLAGLPNTGELFF. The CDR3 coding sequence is TGTGCCAGCAGCTTAGGATGGCTAGCGGGCCTCCCGAACACCGGGGAGCTGTTTTTT.

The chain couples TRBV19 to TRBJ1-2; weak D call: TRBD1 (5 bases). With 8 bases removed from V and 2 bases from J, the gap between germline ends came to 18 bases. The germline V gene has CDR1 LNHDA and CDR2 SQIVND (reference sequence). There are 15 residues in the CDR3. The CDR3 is CASPQVDGQNYGYTF. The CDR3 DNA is TGTGCCAGTCCCCAGGTCGACGGACAAAACTATGGCTACACCTTC.

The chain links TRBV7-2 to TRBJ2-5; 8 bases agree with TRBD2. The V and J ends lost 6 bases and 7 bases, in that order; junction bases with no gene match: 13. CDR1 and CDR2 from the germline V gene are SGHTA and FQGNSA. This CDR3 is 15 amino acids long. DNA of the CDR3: TGTGCCAGCAGTTCAACCGGGACTAGTTGGGGGACCCAGTACTTC. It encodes CASSSTGTSWGTQYF.

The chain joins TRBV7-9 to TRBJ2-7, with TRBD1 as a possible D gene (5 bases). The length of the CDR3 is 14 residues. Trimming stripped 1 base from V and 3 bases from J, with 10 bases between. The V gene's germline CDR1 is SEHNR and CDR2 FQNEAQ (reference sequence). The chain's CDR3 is CASSLEGPFYEQYF. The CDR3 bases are TGTGCCAGCAGCTTAGAGGGGCCCTTCTACGAGCAGTACTTC.